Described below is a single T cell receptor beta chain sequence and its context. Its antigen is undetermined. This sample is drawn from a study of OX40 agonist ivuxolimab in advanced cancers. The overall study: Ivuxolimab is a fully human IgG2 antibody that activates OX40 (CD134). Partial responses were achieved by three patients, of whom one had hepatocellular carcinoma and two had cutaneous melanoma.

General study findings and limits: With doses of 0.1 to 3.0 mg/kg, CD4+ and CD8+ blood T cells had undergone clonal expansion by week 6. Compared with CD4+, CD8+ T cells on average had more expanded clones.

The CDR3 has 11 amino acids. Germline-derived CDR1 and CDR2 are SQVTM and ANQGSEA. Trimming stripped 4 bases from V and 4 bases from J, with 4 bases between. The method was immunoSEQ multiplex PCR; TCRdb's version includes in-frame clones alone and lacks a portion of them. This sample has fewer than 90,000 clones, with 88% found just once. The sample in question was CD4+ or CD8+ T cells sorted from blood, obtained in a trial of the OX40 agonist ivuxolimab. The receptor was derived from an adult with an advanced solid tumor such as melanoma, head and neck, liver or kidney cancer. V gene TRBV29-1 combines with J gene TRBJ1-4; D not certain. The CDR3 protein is CSVGINEKLFF. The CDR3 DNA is TGCAGCGTTGGTATTAATGAAAAACTGTTTTTT.